The 4 T cell receptor beta chains listed next were all sequenced from one sample in a study of CD8 T cells in ankylosing spondylitis. Study observations and caveats: A TCR beta motif of 7 to 9 highly homologous variants seemed to mark ankylosing spondylitis blood.

TCRdb reanalysed the 5' RACE reads using MiXCR and keeps one entry per CDR3 protein. The sample yields 400,000 to 450,000 distinct CDR3 sequences, about a sixth seen once. Which antigens these TCRs recognize remains unknown. The sample taken for sequencing was blood, either unsorted or a sorted T cell fraction (not recorded which). These receptors were collected from a male donor with ankylosing spondylitis.

This clonotype was observed a handful of times. This rearrangement joins TRBV7-9 to TRBJ2-7, with a weak D call TRBD1 (6 bases). Germline CDR1 SEHNR, CDR2 FQNEAQ (reference sequence). CDR3 length equals 14 residues. V lost 5 bases, J lost 5 bases, and 16 bases lay in between. The CDR3 is CASSPSGGSDEQYF. CDR3 DNA sequence: TGTGCCAGCAGCCCCAGTGGGGGCTCGGACGAGCAGTACTTC.

The V and J genes are TRBV6-1 and TRBJ2-1, with unresolved D. Germline loops: CDR1 MNHNS, CDR2 SASEGT. The CDR3 has 13 residues. The V end was cut by 6 bases, the J end by 8 bases, with 14 bases between. The CDR3 loop is CASRQTLLHEQFF. DNA for the CDR3: TGTGCCAGCAGACAGACCCTTCTCCATGAGCAGTTCTTC.

This clonotype was counted between two and nine times. This chain uses TRBV7-2 with TRBJ2-4; 8 bases line up with TRBD2. The CDR3 contains 14 residues. Germline CDR1 and CDR2: SGHTA and FQGNSA. The V and J ends lost 5 bases and 6 bases, in that order; junction bases with no gene match: 6. CDR3 in DNA: TGTGCCAGCAGCCAATCCGGGACTAGAAACATTCAGTACTTC. It translates to CASSQSGTRNIQYF.

V usage is TRBV12-3 or TRBV12-4 and J usage is TRBJ2-1; D is possibly TRBD2 (6 bases). V lost 5 bases, J lost 6 bases, and 17 bases lay in between. The CDR3 spans 15 residues. CDR3 amino acids: CASSAQAGPVNEQFF. CDR3 nucleotide sequence: TGTGCCAGCAGTGCCCAGGCGGGGCCGGTCAATGAGCAGTTCTTC.